A selection of T cell receptor beta chains follows, all from one sample in a study of blood T cell repertoires in COVID-19. Sequenced by immunoSEQ multiplex PCR; TCRdb stores in-frame clones only, minus some. Here the sample spans about 260,000 clones, 88% being singletons. Specimen: PBMCs or T cells enriched from blood (not recorded which). These receptors came from a woman in her forties or fifties who had recovered from COVID-19. Each CDR3 is given with its conserved first and last residue. Each record gives: V gene, clone size, D gene, J gene, CDR3 protein, CDR3 DNA. D genes are given only for firm matches. Only some rows state a clone size, as once, few, many or a class for expanded clones.

>TRBV5-1|once|TRBD2|TRBJ2-3
CASSLEASGALRDTQYF
TGCGCCAGCAGCTTGGAGGCTAGCGGGGCCCTCCGGGATACGCAGTATTTT
>TRBV19|NA|TRBD1|TRBJ1-1
CASSRQNRGMNTEAFF
TGTGCCAGTAGTAGACAAAACAGGGGAATGAACACTGAAGCTTTCTTT
>TRBV3-1/TRBV3-2|NA|NA|TRBJ2-6
CASSLSVNSGANVLTF
TGTGCCAGCAGCCTATCCGTTAACTCTGGGGCCAACGTCCTGACTTTC
>TRBV18|NA|TRBD1|TRBJ2-7
CASALTGVAYEQYF
TGTGCCAGCGCGTTGACAGGGGTGGCCTACGAGCAGTACTTC
>TRBV30|NA|NA|TRBJ1-2
CAWSVLNGQFSYGYTF
TGTGCCTGGAGTGTACTGAATGGACAGTTCAGCTATGGCTACACCTTC
>TRBV7-2|NA|TRBD2|TRBJ2-7
CASSFLAGGYEQYF
TGTGCCAGCAGCTTCCTAGCGGGAGGTTACGAGCAGTACTTC
>TRBV14|once|TRBD1|TRBJ1-3
CASSHTGRGPGNTIYF
TGTGCCAGCAGCCACACTGGCAGGGGGCCTGGAAACACCATATATTTT
>TRBV6-2/TRBV6-3|NA|TRBD2|TRBJ2-1
CASSPPGEGVNNEQFF
TGTGCCAGCAGTCCCCCGGGGGAGGGTGTCAACAATGAGCAGTTCTTC
>TRBV27|NA|NA|TRBJ2-3
CASSFGTRGTDTQYF
TGTGCCAGCAGCTTTGGGACACGGGGCACAGATACGCAGTATTTT
>TRBV7-2|NA|NA|TRBJ1-1
CASSFRVKTEAFF
TGTGCCAGCAGCTTCAGGGTTAAAACTGAAGCTTTCTTT
>TRBV18|NA|TRBD1|TRBJ1-1
CASSLDRGTEAFF
TGTGCCAGCTCACTGGACAGGGGAACTGAAGCTTTCTTT
>TRBV5-1|NA|TRBD1|TRBJ1-4
CASSLQGVEKLFF
TGCGCCAGCAGCTTGCAGGGGGTTGAAAAACTGTTTTTT
>TRBV20-1|NA|NA|TRBJ2-3
CSAAGEGTQYF
TGCAGTGCTGCTGGTGAGGGCACGCAGTATTTT
>TRBV6-6|NA|NA|TRBJ1-2
CATQGGGYGYTF
TGTGCCACCCAGGGAGGGGGCTATGGCTACACCTTC
>TRBV7-2|NA|TRBD1|TRBJ1-1
CASSPNRGQTEAFF
TGTGCCAGCAGCCCTAACAGGGGGCAGACTGAAGCTTTCTTT
>TRBV9|NA|TRBD1|TRBJ2-1
CASSVPDRGRHNEQFF
TGTGCCAGCAGCGTACCAGACAGGGGACGGCACAATGAGCAGTTCTTC
>TRBV2|NA|TRBD2|TRBJ2-1
CASSFLAGDYNEQFF
TGTGCCAGCAGTTTCTTAGCGGGAGACTACAATGAGCAGTTCTTC
>TRBV5-1|once|NA|TRBJ2-3
CASSLRRVIDTQYF
TGCGCCAGCAGCTTGCGCAGGGTGATAGATACGCAGTATTTT
>TRBV6-1|once|NA|TRBJ1-1
CASSDPGHLNTEAFF
TGTGCCAGCAGTGATCCGGGACATCTGAACACTGAAGCTTTCTTT
>TRBV11-1|NA|TRBD2|TRBJ2-1
CASSLGLAGGDEQFF
TGTGCCAGCAGCTTGGGACTAGCGGGAGGGGATGAGCAGTTCTTC
>TRBV28|NA|NA|TRBJ1-2
CASSLSYIGYTF
TGTGCCAGCAGTTTATCTTATATAGGCTACACCTTC
>TRBV2|NA|TRBD2|TRBJ2-1
CASSVMTSDTSEQFF
TGTGCCAGCAGTGTCATGACTAGCGATACGTCTGAGCAGTTCTTC
>TRBV4-2|NA|NA|TRBJ2-7
CASSQVTGTYEQYF
TGTGCCAGCAGCCAAGTCACAGGGACCTACGAGCAGTACTTC
>TRBV9|few|TRBD2|TRBJ2-4
CASSPGLGVNIQYF
TGTGCCAGCAGCCCCGGACTAGGTGTGAACATTCAGTACTTC
>TRBV29-1|NA|NA|TRBJ2-7
CSVSSTRDRAYEQYF
TGCAGCGTTAGTTCCACTCGAGACAGAGCCTACGAGCAGTACTTC
>TRBV6-5|NA|TRBD2|TRBJ2-4
CASRPGGSKNIQYF
TGTGCCAGCAGACCCGGGGGGTCCAAAAACATTCAGTACTTC
>TRBV19|NA|TRBD1|TRBJ2-3
CASTRGQGSTDTQYF
TGTGCCAGTACCCGGGGACAGGGTAGCACAGATACGCAGTATTTT
>TRBV7-2|NA|TRBD1|TRBJ1-1
CASSLRRTGSNTEAFF
TGTGCCAGCAGCCTAAGGCGGACAGGCTCGAACACTGAAGCTTTCTTT
>TRBV7-8|NA|TRBD1|TRBJ2-2
CASRRGQGPGELFF
TGTGCCAGCAGACGTGGACAGGGCCCCGGGGAGCTGTTTTTT
>TRBV14|NA|TRBD2|TRBJ2-3
CASSRTSGLSTDTQYF
TGTGCCAGCAGCCGGACTAGCGGGCTTAGCACAGATACGCAGTATTTT
>TRBV7-2|NA|NA|TRBJ1-5
CASSDRERSDNQPQHF
TGTGCCAGCAGCGACAGAGAGAGAAGTGACAATCAGCCCCAGCATTTT
>TRBV28|once|NA|TRBJ1-2
CASGGGDFYGYTF
TGTGCCAGCGGAGGGGGGGATTTCTATGGCTACACCTTC
>TRBV19|NA|NA|TRBJ1-2
CASSAGPGGYTF
TGTGCCAGTAGCGCGGGGCCGGGAGGCTACACCTTC
>TRBV5-1|few|TRBD1|TRBJ1-2
CASRADRGGYGYTF
TGCGCCAGCAGAGCAGACAGGGGTGGCTATGGCTACACCTTC
>TRBV9|NA|TRBD2|TRBJ2-7
CASSAGGLAGGFYEQYF
TGTGCCAGCAGCGCGGGAGGACTAGCGGGAGGTTTCTACGAGCAGTACTTC
>TRBV28|NA|TRBD1|TRBJ1-1
CASSFRTGVPEAFF
TGTGCCAGCAGTTTTAGGACAGGGGTGCCTGAAGCTTTCTTT
>TRBV3-1/TRBV3-2|NA|NA|TRBJ1-2
CASSQNSRDYGYTF
TGTGCCAGCAGCCAAAATTCGAGGGACTATGGCTACACCTTC
>TRBV6-6|NA|TRBD2|TRBJ2-3
CASRTSGNGDTQYF
TGTGCCAGCAGAACTAGCGGAAATGGGGATACGCAGTATTTT
>TRBV20-1|few|NA|TRBJ1-2
CSASGGFGYGYTF
TGCAGTGCTAGTGGGGGCTTTGGCTATGGCTACACCTTC
>TRBV28|NA|TRBD1|TRBJ1-4
CASSRTGTGEEKLFF
TGTGCCAGCAGTAGAACCGGGACAGGGGAAGAAAAACTGTTTTTT
>TRBV7-2|NA|NA|TRBJ1-4
CASSRTNEKLFF
TGTGCCAGCAGCCGGACTAATGAAAAACTGTTTTTT
>TRBV19|NA|TRBD1|TRBJ1-2
CASGDRGSLNYGYTF
TGTGCCAGTGGCGACAGGGGGTCCCTTAACTATGGCTACACCTTC
>TRBV28|NA|TRBD1|TRBJ1-1
CATARTGGFLSNPNTEAFF
TGTGCCACCGCCCGGACAGGGGGTTTCTTATCGAACCCGAACACTGAAGCTTTCTTT
>TRBV2|NA|NA|TRBJ2-7
CATKGPPDEQYF
TGTGCCACCAAGGGGCCCCCGGACGAGCAGTACTTC
>TRBV6-5|NA|TRBD1|TRBJ2-4
CASSTGVSKNIQYF
TGTGCCAGCAGTACAGGGGTATCCAAAAACATTCAGTACTTC
>TRBV6-5|NA|NA|TRBJ1-4
CASSSTPTNEKLFF
TGTGCCAGCAGTTCTACCCCAACTAATGAAAAACTGTTTTTT
>TRBV6-6|NA|TRBD1|TRBJ2-7
CASSYIPRTGLYEQYF
TGTGCCAGCAGTTATATCCCCAGGACAGGACTCTACGAGCAGTACTTC
>TRBV11-2|NA|NA|TRBJ2-1
CASSLGATNNEQFF
TGTGCCAGCAGCTTAGGGGCTACAAACAATGAGCAGTTCTTC
>TRBV7-9|few|NA|TRBJ2-5
CASRRSGSKETQYF
TGTGCCAGCAGACGAAGCGGCAGCAAAGAGACCCAGTACTTC
>TRBV6-5|NA|TRBD2|TRBJ2-7
CASRASGGPYEQYF
TGTGCCAGCAGGGCTAGCGGGGGCCCCTACGAGCAGTACTTC
>TRBV27|NA|TRBD2|TRBJ2-2
CASKGLAANTGELFF
TGTGCCAGCAAAGGACTAGCAGCCAACACCGGGGAGCTGTTTTTT
>TRBV3-1/TRBV3-2|NA|NA|TRBJ2-7
CASRLQRGYSYEQYF
TGTGCCAGCAGGTTACAGAGGGGGTACTCCTACGAGCAGTACTTC
>TRBV7-6|NA|TRBD1|TRBJ1-1
CASARTGTGGTEAFF
TGTGCCAGCGCAAGGACCGGGACAGGAGGAACTGAAGCTTTCTTT
>TRBV5-8|few|TRBD1|TRBJ2-1
CASSAGTGLSSYNEQFF
TGTGCCAGCAGTGCCGGGACAGGGTTATCCTCCTACAATGAGCAGTTCTTC
>TRBV18|NA|NA|TRBJ2-1
CASSRRTSGGDEQFF
TGTGCCAGCTCACGGAGGACCTCGGGGGGCGATGAGCAGTTCTTC
>TRBV18|NA|NA|TRBJ1-1
CASSTLSELTEAFF
TGTGCCAGCTCCACTTTGAGTGAGTTAACTGAAGCTTTCTTT
>TRBV7-2|NA|TRBD2|TRBJ2-7
CASSHRSSGISYEQYF
TGTGCCAGCAGCCACCGATCTAGCGGGATCTCCTACGAGCAGTACTTC
>TRBV7-6|NA|TRBD1|TRBJ1-3
CASSTGTGPSGNTIYF
TGTGCCAGCAGCACCGGGACAGGGCCCTCTGGAAACACCATATATTTT